This TCR beta chain was retrieved from a study of T-cell reconstitution after alpha-beta-depleted transplantation in children. Unique molecular identifiers were built into the TCRbeta library. TCRdb processed the PCR reads anew with MiXCR; each CDR3 protein has one entry. The sample includes about 500,000 distinct CDR3 sequences, around a third of them seen just once. The CDR3 extends over 13 amino acids. V dropped 5 bases and J dropped 5; count of bases not matched to a gene: 6. In germline, CDR1 is SGHVS, CDR2 FNYEAQ. This chain links TRBV7-6 with TRBJ2-7; 7 bases are shared with TRBD1. The origin of this receptor is a human donor who donated a stem cell graft to a child with aplastic anemia. The sequences come from PBMCs from the stem cell graft donor, collected from the stem cell graft. CDR3 nucleotide sequence: TGTGCCAGCAGCCGAGCCCAGGGGGACGAGCAGTACTTC. Translation gives CASSRAQGDEQYF.